This T cell receptor (beta chain) was sequenced during a study of Graves' ophthalmopathy and Graves' hyperthyroidism. Overall study findings and caveats: The authors also found most expanded thyroid clonotypes above 0.001 frequency in blood.

CDR1 and CDR2 from the germline V gene are SGDLS and YYNGEE. The V gene end was trimmed by 6 bases and the J gene end by 2 bases; junction bases not matched to a gene: 13. This CDR3 spans 16 amino acids. Amplification from RNA transcripts yielded the TCR beta CDR3 regions. HTBI-primed RT-PCR formed the first round, and a multiplex PCR formed the second. TCRdb recomputed calls from the multiplex PCR reads with MiXCR, one row per CDR3 protein. The sample has approximately 480,000 distinct CDR3 sequences, over 13% seen once; the top ten hold 9.8%. About this clonotype itself: Its antigen is undetermined.

The sequenced sample consisted of blood. The clonotype was recovered from a young woman with Graves' ophthalmopathy. V is TRBV9 and J is TRBJ2-7; the match to TRBD1 covers 8 bases. Written as DNA, the CDR3 is TGTGCCAGCACGCCAGGGGCCGGACAGGGAACCTACGAGCAGTACTTC. It yields the protein CASTPGAGQGTYEQYF.